Shown below are 20 T cell receptor beta chains from a single sample sequenced in a study of T cell changes during pregnancy in multiple sclerosis. The data were produced by immunoSEQ multiplex PCR, yet TCRdb's version contains in-frame clones alone and is incomplete. Among approximately 53,000 clones, 80% to 95% were seen once, and the ten largest hold roughly 0.6%. The sequences come from CD4+ T cells from peripheral blood mononuclear cells, collected after pregnancy. These receptors originate from a female donor in good health, enrolled as a control in a pregnancy study.

About this clone itself: The junction shows a germline mismatch at one end, possibly a read error. The rearrangement links TRBV9 to TRBJ1-2; 8 nucleotides match TRBD1. Germline V lookup: CDR1 SGDLS, CDR2 YYNGEE. This CDR3 contains 17 residues. The CDR3 reads CVSSVEAGGRDRYGYTF. The CDR3 DNA follows: TGTGTCAGCAGCGTAGAGGCAGGGGGCAGGGATCGCTATGGCTACACCTTC.

The chain joins TRBV18 to TRBJ2-7, with a possible D match to TRBD1 (6 bases). The V gene lost 6 bases and the J gene lost 0 bases, with 15 bases spanning the gap. CDR3 length: 15 amino acids. Germline V gene lookup returns CDR1 KGHSH and CDR2 LQKENI. The CDR3 loop reads CASSISGVSSYEQYF. The CDR3 region has the DNA TGTGCCAGCTCTATATCAGGGGTGAGCTCCTACGAGCAGTACTTC.

The chain recombines TRBV5-8 with TRBJ2-3; 8 positions match TRBD2. Trimming took 4 bases from V and 4 from J; bases not matched to a gene: 11. Per germline, CDR1 SGHTS and CDR2 YDEGEE. The CDR3 has 16 residues. The CDR3 DNA sequence: TGTGCCAGCAGCCCAAAGACTAGCGAGGTGGCAGATACGCAGTATTTT. It yields the protein CASSPKTSEVADTQYF.

This clone was seen a single time. The rearrangement joins TRBV5-1 to TRBJ2-7; perhaps TRBD2 as D (5 bases). The germline V and J ends were trimmed by 0 bases and 2 bases, with 15 bases remaining between them. In germline, CDR1 is SGHRS, CDR2 YFSETQ. The length of the CDR3 is 16 residues. The chain's CDR3 is CASSLGGQLIAYEQYF. The CDR3 DNA reads TGCGCCAGCAGCTTGGGCGGGCAGCTGATTGCCTACGAGCAGTACTTC.

This chain uses TRBV28 with TRBJ1-3; D ambiguous. V lost 2 bases to trimming and J lost 2 bases, with 7 bases between them. Germline assignment: CDR1 MDHEN and CDR2 SYDVKM. The CDR3 spans 14 residues. The CDR3 coding sequence is TGTGCCAGCAGTTTAGGGAGTCCTGGAAACACCATATATTTT. Translation gives CASSLGSPGNTIYF.

This clone came up once. V gene TRBV2 combines with J gene TRBJ2-7; 8 nucleotides align to TRBD1. Trimming took 5 bases from V and 5 from J; bases not matched to a gene: 11. Looked up from germline, CDR1 is SNHLY and CDR2 is FYNNEI. This CDR3 is 15 amino acids long. DNA for the CDR3: TGTGCCAGCAGTAAGCATGCAGGGGGCGAGGACGAGCAGTACTTC. Protein: CASSKHAGGEDEQYF.

The chain has TRBV10-3 and TRBJ1-2; D may be TRBD1 (6 bases). CDR1 is ENHRY, CDR2 SYGVKD, per germline. This CDR3 is built from 14 residues. With 6 bases removed from V and 4 bases from J, the gap between germline ends came to 15 bases. CDR3 bases: TGTGCCATCAGAGACTCCAAGGACAGCTATGGCTACACCTTC. It yields the protein CAIRDSKDSYGYTF.

The rearrangement uses TRBV10-3 and TRBJ2-1; TRBD1 matches 8 bases. This CDR3 comprises 14 residues. V dropped 2 bases and J dropped 9; count of bases not matched to a gene: 6. Germline CDR1 and CDR2: ENHRY and SYGVKD. The CDR3 DNA reads as TGTGCCATCAGTGAGCTAACAGGGGGAGGTGAGCAGTTCTTC. Protein: CAISELTGGGEQFF.

The chain carries TRBV2 and TRBJ2-3, with a possible D match to TRBD1 (6 bases). V lost 4 bases and J lost 6, with 14 bases in between. This CDR3 spans 14 amino acids. Germline V gives CDR1 SNHLY, CDR2 FYNNEI. The chain's CDR3 is CASSVRGQMDTQYF. The CDR3 nucleotides are TGTGCCAGCAGTGTAAGAGGACAGATGGATACGCAGTATTTT. The full variable domain, completed using reference TRBV2 and TRBJ2-3, is EPEVTQTPSHQVTQMGQEVILRCVPISNHLYFYWYRQILGQKVEFLVSFYNNEISEKSEIFDDQFSVERPDGSNFTLKIRSTKLEDSAMYFCASSVRGQMDTQYFGPGTRLTVL.

The chain employs TRBV5-4 and TRBJ2-1, with 9 bases identical to TRBD2. Germline V gene sequence: CDR1 SGHNT, CDR2 YYREEE (reference sequence). V shed 3 bases, J shed 6 bases, and the junction held 16 bases outside the gene matches. The length of the CDR3 is 18 residues. CDR3 in DNA: TGTGCCAGCAGCTCCCCGCGGGGGGGCAAGGGGAAATCCAATGAGCAGTTCTTC. This gives the protein CASSSPRGGKGKSNEQFF.

This sequence joins TRBV18 and TRBJ2-1; 11 bases align to TRBD1. Trimming took 3 bases from V and 3 from J; bases not matched to a gene: 7. The CDR3 contains 17 residues. Germline values: CDR1 KGHSH, CDR2 LQKENI. The DNA for the CDR3 is TGTGCCAGCTCACCGGACAGGGGGCGTGGGATCTACAATGAGCAGTTCTTC. Protein: CASSPDRGRGIYNEQFF.

The J gene is TRBJ2-7, the V gene TRBV4-1; 9 bases fit TRBD1. Germline CDR1 MGHRA, CDR2 YSYEKL. The CDR3 sequence is 16 residues long. V gave up 0 bases and J gave up 4 bases; unmatched junction bases: 7. This chain's CDR3 is CASSQEIGTGQYEQYF. CDR3 bases: TGCGCCAGCAGCCAAGAGATTGGGACAGGGCAATACGAGCAGTACTTC.

CDR3 bases: TGTGCCAGCAGCTTGGCCGGGGCAGCGGGAGATACGCAGTATTTT. This codes for CASSLAGAAGDTQYF. The chain is built from TRBV5-8 and TRBJ2-3, with D possibly matching TRBD2 (6 bases). The ends were cut back, 0 bases at V and 5 bases at J, with 13 bases in the middle. The germline V gene encodes CDR1 SGHTS and CDR2 YDEGEE. The CDR3 is 15 residues long. The whole variable domain, remainder taken from reference TRBV5-8 and TRBJ2-3, is EAGVTQSPTHLIKTRGQQATLRCSPISGHTSVYWYQQALGLGLQFLLWYDEGEERNRGNFPPRFSGRQFPNYSSELNVNALELEDSALYLCASSLAGAAGDTQYFGPGTRLTVL.

This chain uses TRBV5-4 with TRBJ2-3; TRBD2 aligns across 8 bases. Germline CDR1 is SGHNT and CDR2 is YYREEE (reference sequence). CDR3 size: 13 residues. V gave up 2 bases and J gave up 6 bases; unmatched junction bases: 2. The CDR3 bases are TGTGCCAGCAGCTTTAGCGGGGCGGATACGCAGTATTTT. It translates to CASSFSGADTQYF.

This chain joins TRBV7-8 and TRBJ1-2; D unclear. CDR3 length: 14 residues. Trimming shortened V by 5 bases and J by 4 bases, and 14 bases separated the two germline ends. Germline loops: CDR1 SGHVS, CDR2 FQNEAQ. CDR3 sequence (DNA): TGTGCCAGCAGCCCGGCACAGTCTCTCTATGGCTACACCTTC. Protein: CASSPAQSLYGYTF.

V is TRBV2 and J is TRBJ2-3; 9 bases map to TRBD2. The junction had 9 bases not matched to a gene; V was cut back by 6 bases and J by 5 bases. The CDR3 is 15 amino acids. Germline V CDR1 and CDR2: SNHLY, FYNNEI. The CDR3 reads CASRNLAGVGDTQYF. In DNA, the CDR3 is TGTGCCAGCAGAAACTTAGCGGGAGTGGGAGATACGCAGTATTTT.

The chain is built from TRBV30 and TRBJ1-2, with 8 bases fitting TRBD1. V gave up 2 bases and J gave up 0 bases; unmatched junction bases: 5. CDR1 and CDR2 from the germline V gene are GTSNPN and SVGIG (reference sequence). The CDR3 has 15 residues. The CDR3: CAWSIWTGTNYGYTF. CDR3 nucleotides: TGTGCCTGGAGTATCTGGACAGGGACTAACTATGGCTACACCTTC.

This chain uses TRBV30 with TRBJ2-1, with 8 bases lining up with TRBD2. The ends lost 2 bases at V and 4 bases at J; junction bases unmatched: 4. Germline CDR1 GTSNPN, CDR2 SVGIG (reference sequence). The CDR3 length is 14 residues. DNA for the CDR3: TGTGCCTGGAGTATGGCGGGGGGATACAATGAGCAGTTCTTC. It is translated as CAWSMAGGYNEQFF.

The chain uses TRBV6-6 and TRBJ2-5; 8 nucleotides line up with TRBD2. CDR1 and CDR2 from the germline V gene are MNHNY and SVGAGI (reference sequence). Trimming took 2 bases from V and 1 from J; bases not matched to a gene: 3. CDR3 size: 15 residues. The CDR3 region has the DNA TGTGCCAGCAGTTACCAGGCGGGGGGCCAAGAGACCCAGTACTTC. Protein: CASSYQAGGQETQYF.

This rearrangement joins TRBV5-4 to TRBJ1-2; 7 bases are a match to TRBD1. This CDR3 has 14 amino acids. Germline V CDR1 and CDR2: SGHNT, YYREEE (reference sequence). The V and J ends lost 1 base and 8 bases, in that order; junction bases with no gene match: 8. This CDR3 is CASSLPGRGIGYTF. The CDR3 DNA follows: TGTGCCAGCAGCTTGCCCGGCAGGGGGATAGGCTACACCTTC.